The next 3 T cell receptor beta chains were all read from a single sample in a study of blood T cell repertoires in COVID-19. The method was immunoSEQ multiplex PCR; TCRdb's version includes in-frame clones alone and lacks a portion of them. The repertoire holds more than 50,000 clones, with roughly four fifths as singletons. Sequencing input: peripheral blood. The receptor source for this set is a woman aged 60-75 years with acute or convalescent COVID-19.

The CDR3 DNA is TGTGCCAGCAGAAATACCGGGACTAGCGCCACAGATACGCAGTATTTT. Amino acid sequence: CASRNTGTSATDTQYF. V usage is TRBV11-2 and J usage is TRBJ2-3; 10 bases are a match to TRBD2. The CDR3 spans 16 residues. The junction had 8 bases not matched to a gene; V was cut back by 6 bases and J by 2 bases. Germline values: CDR1 SGHAT, CDR2 FQNNGV.

The rearrangement links TRBV2 to TRBJ2-7; perhaps TRBD1 as D (6 bases). V lost 0 bases, J lost 6 bases, and 18 bases lay in between. CDR1 SNHLY and CDR2 FYNNEI come from the germline V gene. The CDR3 covers 16 residues. The DNA of the CDR3 is TGTGCCAGCAGTGAAGCGGGGTGGGGGCGCGAAGGCGAGCAGTACTTC. Protein: CASSEAGWGREGEQYF.

The gene calls are TRBV7-2 and TRBJ2-3; D may be TRBD2 (7 bases). V lost 0 bases and J 0 bases, leaving 16 bases between the germline ends. The CDR3 contains 18 residues. The germline V gene encodes CDR1 SGHTA and CDR2 FQGNSA. CDR3 region: CASSLALGAGASTDTQYF. The CDR3 nucleotides read TGTGCCAGCAGCTTAGCGCTTGGGGCGGGGGCCAGCACAGATACGCAGTATTTT.